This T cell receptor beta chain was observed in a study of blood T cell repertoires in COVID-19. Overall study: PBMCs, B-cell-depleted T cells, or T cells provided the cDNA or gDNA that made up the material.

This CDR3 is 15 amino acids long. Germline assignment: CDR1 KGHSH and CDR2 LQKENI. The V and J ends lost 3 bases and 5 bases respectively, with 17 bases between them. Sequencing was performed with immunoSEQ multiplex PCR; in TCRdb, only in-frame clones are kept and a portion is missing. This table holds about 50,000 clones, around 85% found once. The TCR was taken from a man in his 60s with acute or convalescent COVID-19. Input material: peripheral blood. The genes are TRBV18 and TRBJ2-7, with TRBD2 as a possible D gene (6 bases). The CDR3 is CASSPYTLGLHEQYF. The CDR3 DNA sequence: TGTGCCAGCTCACCGTACACATTGGGACTTCACGAGCAGTACTTC.